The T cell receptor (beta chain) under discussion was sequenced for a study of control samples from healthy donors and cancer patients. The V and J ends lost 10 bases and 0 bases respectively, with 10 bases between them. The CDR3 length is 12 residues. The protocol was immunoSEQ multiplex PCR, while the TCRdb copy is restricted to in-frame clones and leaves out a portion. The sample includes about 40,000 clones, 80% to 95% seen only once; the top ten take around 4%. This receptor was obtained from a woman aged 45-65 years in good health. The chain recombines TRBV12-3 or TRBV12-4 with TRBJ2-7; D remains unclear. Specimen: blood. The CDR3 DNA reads TGTGCCACCTCGAGGAGCTCCTACGAGCAGTACTTC. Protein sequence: CATSRSSYEQYF.